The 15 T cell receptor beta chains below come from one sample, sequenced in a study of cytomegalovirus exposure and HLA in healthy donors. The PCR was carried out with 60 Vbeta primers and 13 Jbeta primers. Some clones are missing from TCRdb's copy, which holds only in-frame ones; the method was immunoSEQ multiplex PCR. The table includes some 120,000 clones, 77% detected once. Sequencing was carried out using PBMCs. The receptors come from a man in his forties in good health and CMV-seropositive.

The CDR3 reads CASSFGVYTGELFF. CDR3 sequence (DNA): TGCGCCAGCAGCTTCGGGGTTTACACCGGGGAGCTGTTTTTT. The V gene is TRBV5-1, the J gene TRBJ2-2; tentative D call: TRBD2 (5 bases). In germline, CDR1 is SGHRS, CDR2 YFSETQ. The CDR3 covers 14 residues. V was shortened by 2 bases and J by 3 bases, with 8 bases between the two germline ends.

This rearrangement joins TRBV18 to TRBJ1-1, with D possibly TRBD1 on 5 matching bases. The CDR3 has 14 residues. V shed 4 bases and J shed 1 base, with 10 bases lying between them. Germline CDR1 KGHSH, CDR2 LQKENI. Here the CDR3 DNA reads TGTGCCAGCTCACTGGGGGGGAAGAACACTGAAGCTTTCTTT. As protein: CASSLGGKNTEAFF.

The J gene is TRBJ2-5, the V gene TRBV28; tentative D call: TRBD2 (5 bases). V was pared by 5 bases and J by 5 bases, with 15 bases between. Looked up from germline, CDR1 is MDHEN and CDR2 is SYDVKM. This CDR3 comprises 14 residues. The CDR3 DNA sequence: TGTGCCAGCAGTGATAGGGTGAGGGTTGAGACCCAGTACTTC. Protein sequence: CASSDRVRVETQYF. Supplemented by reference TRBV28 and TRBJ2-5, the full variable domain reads DVKVTQSSRYLVKRTGEKVFLECVQDMDHENMFWYRQDPGLGLRLIYFSYDVKMKEKGDIPEGYSVSREKKERFSLILESASTNQTSMYLCASSDRVRVETQYFGPGTRLLVL.

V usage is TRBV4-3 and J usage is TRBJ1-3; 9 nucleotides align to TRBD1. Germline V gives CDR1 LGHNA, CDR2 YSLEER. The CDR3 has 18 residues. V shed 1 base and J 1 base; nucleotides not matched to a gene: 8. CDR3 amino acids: CASSQGPTGGSSGNTIYF. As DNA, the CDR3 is TGCGCCAGCAGCCAAGGGCCGACAGGGGGTTCATCTGGAAACACCATATATTTT.

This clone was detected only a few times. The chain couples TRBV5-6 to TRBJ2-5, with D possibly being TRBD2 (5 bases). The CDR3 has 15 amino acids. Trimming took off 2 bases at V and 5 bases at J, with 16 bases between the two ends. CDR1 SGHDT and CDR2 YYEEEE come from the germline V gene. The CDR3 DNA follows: TGTGCCAGCAGCTTAAGACAACTCGGCGGGGAGACCCAGTACTTC. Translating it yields CASSLRQLGGETQYF.

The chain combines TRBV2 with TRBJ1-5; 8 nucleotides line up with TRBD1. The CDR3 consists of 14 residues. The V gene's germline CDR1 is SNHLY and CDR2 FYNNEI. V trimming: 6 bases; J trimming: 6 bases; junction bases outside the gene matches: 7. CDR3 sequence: CASSLGQGGQPQHF. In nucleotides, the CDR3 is TGTGCCAGCAGCCTAGGACAGGGCGGTCAGCCCCAGCATTTT.

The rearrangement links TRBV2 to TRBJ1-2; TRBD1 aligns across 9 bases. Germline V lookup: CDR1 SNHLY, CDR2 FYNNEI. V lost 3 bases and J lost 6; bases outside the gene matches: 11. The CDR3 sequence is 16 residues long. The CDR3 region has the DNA TGTGCCAGCAGTGATTTACGGGGATGGACAGGGGATGGCTACACCTTC. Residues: CASSDLRGWTGDGYTF.

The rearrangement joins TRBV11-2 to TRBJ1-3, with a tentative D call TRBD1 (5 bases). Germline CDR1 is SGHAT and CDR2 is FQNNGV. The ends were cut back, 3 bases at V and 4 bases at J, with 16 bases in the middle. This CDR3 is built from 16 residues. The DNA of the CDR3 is TGTGCCAGCAGCTTCTGGGACTCCCGTGGCGGAAACACCATATATTTT. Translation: CASSFWDSRGGNTIYF.

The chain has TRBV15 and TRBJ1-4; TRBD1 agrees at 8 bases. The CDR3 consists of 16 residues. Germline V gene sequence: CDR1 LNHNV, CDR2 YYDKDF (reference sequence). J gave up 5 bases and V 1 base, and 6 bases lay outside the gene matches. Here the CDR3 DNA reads TGTGCCACCAGCAGAGCCGAAACAGGGGGGAATGAAAAACTGTTTTTT. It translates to CATSRAETGGNEKLFF. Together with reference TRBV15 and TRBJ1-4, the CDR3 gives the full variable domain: DAMVIQNPRYQVTQFGKPVTLSCSQTLNHNVMYWYQQKSSQAPKLLFHYYDKDFNNEADTPDNFQSRRPNTSFCFLDIRSPGLGDTAMYLCATSRAETGGNEKLFFGSGTQLSVL.

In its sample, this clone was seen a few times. The CDR3 DNA follows: TGTGCCAGCAGCCTCCCAGGGGTGGCTTTCTTT. Translating gives CASSLPGVAFF. The rearrangement joins TRBV7-2 to TRBJ1-1, with D perhaps TRBD1 (6 bases). Germline lookup yields CDR1 SGHTA and CDR2 FQGNSA. Trimming cost V 5 bases and J 11 bases, with 12 bases left between them. The CDR3 extends over 11 amino acids.

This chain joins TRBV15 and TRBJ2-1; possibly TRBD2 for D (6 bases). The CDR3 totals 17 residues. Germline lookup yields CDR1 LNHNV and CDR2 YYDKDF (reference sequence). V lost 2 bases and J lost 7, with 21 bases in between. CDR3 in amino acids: CATSRRRVGSGLNEQFF. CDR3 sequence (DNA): TGTGCCACCAGCAGACGGAGGGTTGGCTCAGGGCTGAATGAGCAGTTCTTC.

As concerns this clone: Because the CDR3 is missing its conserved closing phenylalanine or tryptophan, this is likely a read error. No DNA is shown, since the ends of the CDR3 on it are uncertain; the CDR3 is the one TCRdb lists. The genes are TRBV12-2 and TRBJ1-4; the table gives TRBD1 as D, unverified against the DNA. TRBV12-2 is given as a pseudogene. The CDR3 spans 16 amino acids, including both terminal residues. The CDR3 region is CASRSIPDRDRGRPRA.

CDR3 sequence: CASRGDRGLYDTQYF. The CDR3 DNA is TGTGCCAGCAGGGGGGACAGGGGGCTTTATGATACGCAGTATTTT. This chain joins TRBV6-1 and TRBJ2-3; TRBD1 aligns across 12 bases. After removal of 6 bases from V and 6 bases from J, the junction contained 7 bases not matched to a gene. This CDR3 comprises 15 residues. The V gene's germline CDR1 is MNHNS and CDR2 SASEGT.

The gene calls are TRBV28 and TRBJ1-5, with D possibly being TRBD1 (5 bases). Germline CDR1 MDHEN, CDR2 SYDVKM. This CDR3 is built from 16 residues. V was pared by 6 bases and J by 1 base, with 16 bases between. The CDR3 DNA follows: TGTGCCAGCAGCCAGATATCCCAGGGAAGCAATCAGCCCCAGCATTTT. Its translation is CASSQISQGSNQPQHF.

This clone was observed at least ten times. CDR3 sequence (DNA): TGTGCCAGCAGGCGTCACAGGGCCATGAACACTGAAGCTTTCTTT. Amino acid sequence: CASRRHRAMNTEAFF. V gene TRBV6-5 combines with J gene TRBJ1-1; D is perhaps TRBD1 (6 bases). V was pared by 6 bases and J by 0 bases, with 14 bases between. CDR1 is MNHEY and CDR2 is SVGAGI in the germline V gene. The CDR3 totals 15 residues.